This TCR beta chain was identified during a study of blood T cell repertoires in COVID-19. Across the whole study: Donors in the United States, Italy and Spain gave samples during acute or convalescent COVID-19. The cDNA or gDNA used as material had been derived from T cells, B-cell-depleted T cells, or PBMCs.

As originally analysed: Estimation of nucleated cell counts relied on the amplification of reference gene primers. TCRdb's copy holds only in-frame clones and misses some; the assay was immunoSEQ multiplex PCR. V, J and clone size derive from that table, while D and trimming were established from the DNA sequence. The sample has 70,000 or so clones; roughly 74% are singletons. The CDR3 contains 17 residues. Germline trimming cut 1 base from V and 4 bases from J; bases unmatched to any gene: 9. CDR1 and CDR2 from the germline V gene are SGHTA and FQGNSA. The gene calls are TRBV7-2 and TRBJ2-3; 9 bases fit TRBD2. The sequencing input was peripheral blood. The source of this sequence is a human donor in a cohort sampled during active COVID-19. The CDR3 region is CASSLGSSGSGADTQYF. DNA for the CDR3: TGTGCCAGCAGCTTAGGGAGTAGCGGGAGCGGGGCAGATACGCAGTATTTT.